One sample yielded the 25 T cell receptor beta chains listed below, sequenced in a study of CD4 T cells in relation to SARS-CoV-2 and coronaviruses. The unexposed donors gave CD4+ T cells in about 2011-2019, prior to COVID-19. Some clones are missing from TCRdb's copy, which holds only in-frame ones; the method was immunoSEQ multiplex PCR. Of under 90,000 clones detected, approximately 95% appear once; the ten largest clones hold 0.23%. Source material: naive CD4+ T cells from PBMCs. The subset: naive CD4+ T cells isolated by negative enrichment. The receptors derive from a human donor in good health.

The V and J genes are TRBV18 and TRBJ1-1; 8 nucleotides match TRBD1. After removal of 7 bases from V and 2 bases from J, the junction contained 12 bases not matched to a gene. The CDR3 length is 16 residues. Germline V gives CDR1 KGHSH, CDR2 LQKENI. CDR3 sequence (DNA): TGTGCCAGCTGCGACGGATGGGGACAGGCAAACACTGAAGCTTTCTTT. Its translation: CASCDGWGQANTEAFF.

V and J are TRBV5-1 and TRBJ1-4; D unclear. Germline CDR1 SGHRS, CDR2 YFSETQ. The V end lost 0 bases, the J end lost 3 bases, and 9 bases lay between the germline ends. The CDR3 covers 15 residues. The CDR3 DNA reads as TGCGCCAGCAGCTTGGATGGAGGACCTAATGAAAAACTGTTTTTT. Translated, it gives CASSLDGGPNEKLFF. The complete variable domain, with remaining parts taken from reference TRBV5-1 and TRBJ1-4, reads KAGVTQTPRYLIKTRGQQVTLSCSPISGHRSVSWYQQTPGQGLQFLFEYFSETQRNKGNFPGRFSGRQFSNSRSEMNVSTLELGDSALYLCASSLDGGPNEKLFFGSGTQLSVL.

J is TRBJ2-1 and V is TRBV28, with TRBD2 identical over 16 bases. The CDR3 runs to 15 residues. J was trimmed by 7 bases and V by 7 bases; bases with no gene match: 4. CDR1 MDHEN and CDR2 SYDVKM come from the germline V gene. CDR3 region: CASKGLAGGMNEQFF. In DNA form, the CDR3 reads TGTGCCAGCAAGGGACTAGCGGGAGGGATGAATGAGCAGTTCTTC. Combining the CDR3 with reference TRBV28 and TRBJ2-1 gives the whole variable domain DVKVTQSSRYLVKRTGEKVFLECVQDMDHENMFWYRQDPGLGLRLIYFSYDVKMKEKGDIPEGYSVSREKKERFSLILESASTNQTSMYLCASKGLAGGMNEQFFGPGTRLTVL.

This clone was found once. The J gene is TRBJ2-1, the V gene TRBV29-1; D gene uncertain. The CDR3 totals 11 residues. CDR1 is SQVTM and CDR2 is ANQGSEA in the germline V gene. Deletions cut 4 bases from V and 8 bases from J, with 9 bases between. Here the CDR3 reads CSVGLRYEQFF. CDR3 nucleotides: TGCAGCGTTGGACTGAGGTATGAGCAGTTCTTC.

A single count supports this clone. V is TRBV5-1 and J is TRBJ2-5; no firm D call. CDR3 length: 14 residues. CDR1 is SGHRS and CDR2 is YFSETQ in the germline V gene. Trimming shortened V by 0 bases and J by 2 bases, and 8 bases separated the two germline ends. CDR3 loop: CASSLAGPQETQYF. The DNA of the CDR3 is TGCGCCAGCAGCTTGGCCGGCCCGCAAGAGACCCAGTACTTC.

The chain recombines TRBV5-1 with TRBJ1-1; D is uncertain. Trimming stripped 5 bases from V and 1 base from J, with 12 bases between. CDR3 length: 14 amino acids. Germline V gene data show CDR1 as SGHRS and CDR2 as YFSETQ. The CDR3 protein is CASRQDQANTEAFF. CDR3 DNA: TGCGCCAGCAGACAAGATCAAGCGAACACTGAAGCTTTCTTT.

V is TRBV25-1 and J is TRBJ2-3, with D hard to call. The CDR3 contains 11 residues. Germline CDR1 and CDR2: MGHDK and SYGVNS. V was trimmed by 4 bases and J by 6 bases, leaving 5 bases between them. The CDR3 DNA is TGTGCCAGCAGTGGTCGGGATACGCAGTATTTT. Its translation: CASSGRDTQYF.

CDR3 coding DNA: TGTGCCAGCCAGGCCCGGGGATGGGTAGAGACCCAGTACTTC. It encodes CASQARGWVETQYF. The chain uses TRBV6-5 and TRBJ2-5; weak D call: TRBD2 (5 bases). The germline V gene encodes CDR1 MNHEY and CDR2 SVGAGI. V lost 8 bases and J lost 4, with 17 bases in between. This CDR3 comprises 14 residues.

The chain links TRBV10-1 to TRBJ1-3; perhaps TRBD1 as D (5 bases). The germline V gene has CDR1 WNHNN and CDR2 SYGVQD (reference sequence). This CDR3 has 13 residues. Trimming removed 0 bases at V and 12 bases at J, with 12 bases between. The CDR3 spells CASSESGTKIIYF. DNA of the CDR3: TGCGCCAGCAGTGAGTCTGGGACGAAGATCATATATTTT.

The rearrangement uses TRBV6-2 or TRBV6-3 and TRBJ2-3; D is unresolved. There are 13 residues in the CDR3. Germline V CDR1 and CDR2: MNHEY, SVGEGT. V lost 5 bases and J lost 2, with 8 bases in between. The CDR3 sequence: CASSNQFTDTQYF. The CDR3 DNA reads TGTGCCAGCAGTAATCAGTTCACAGATACGCAGTATTTT.

This chain links TRBV18 with TRBJ2-7, with TRBD1 matching over 7 bases. Trimming at V came to 0 bases and at J to 3 bases, leaving 2 bases not matched to a gene. Germline V gives CDR1 KGHSH, CDR2 LQKENI. CDR3 length equals 14 residues. CDR3 protein: CASSPPGQYYEQYF. The CDR3 bases are TGTGCCAGCTCACCACCGGGACAGTACTACGAGCAGTACTTC.

The chain is built from TRBV21-1 and TRBJ1-5; the table gives TRBD1 as D, unverified against the DNA. TRBV21-1 is listed as a pseudogene. The CDR3 covers 17 residues. The CDR3 DNA reads as TGTGCCAGCAGCAAACCAAGGACAGAAAATAGCAATCAGCCCCAGCATTTT. Translation gives CASSKPRTENSNQPQHF.

The genes are TRBV7-9 and TRBJ2-1; D possibly uses TRBD1 or TRBD2 (5 bases each). Trimming left V 1 base short and J 8 bases short, with 15 bases between. Looked up from germline, CDR1 is SEHNR and CDR2 is FQNEAQ (reference sequence). CDR3 length equals 15 residues. The CDR3 protein is CASSLEGDLGDEQFF. CDR3 nucleotide sequence: TGTGCCAGCAGCTTAGAAGGGGATCTGGGGGATGAGCAGTTCTTC.

This chain joins TRBV20-1 and TRBJ1-2; no clear D gene. Trimming left V 3 bases short and J 12 bases short, with 11 bases between. CDR1 and CDR2 (germline): DFQATT, SNEGSKA (reference sequence). The CDR3 has 10 amino acids. The CDR3 sequence: CSASLERDTF. The DNA of the CDR3 is TGCAGTGCTAGCCTTGAAAGGGACACCTTC.

The chain joins TRBV9 to TRBJ2-7; D remains unclear. This CDR3 contains 15 residues. Looked up from germline, CDR1 is SGDLS and CDR2 is YYNGEE. V dropped 5 bases and J dropped 0 bases, with 15 bases sitting between them. In DNA form, the CDR3 reads TGTGCCAGCAGTGCCCAGCCTCACTACTCCTACGAGCAGTACTTC. This sequence encodes CASSAQPHYSYEQYF.

V gene TRBV7-9 combines with J gene TRBJ2-2; D call uncertain. Germline-derived CDR1 and CDR2 are SEHNR and FQNEAQ (reference sequence). V was trimmed by 3 bases and J by 6 bases, leaving 5 bases between them. CDR3 length: 12 amino acids. CDR3 bases: TGTGCCAGCAGCTTTGTATCCGGGGAGCTGTTTTTT. Its protein product is CASSFVSGELFF.

The V call is TRBV4-1, the J call TRBJ2-1; D unresolved. Trimming cost V 3 bases and J 6 bases, with 12 bases left between them. CDR1 is MGHRA and CDR2 is YSYEKL in the germline V gene. The CDR3 loop spans 14 amino acids. CDR3: CASSQPIWPNEQFF. DNA of the CDR3: TGCGCCAGCAGCCAGCCTATTTGGCCCAATGAGCAGTTCTTC.

J is TRBJ1-2 and V is TRBV4-3; no clear D gene. V dropped 0 bases and J dropped 8 bases, with 16 bases sitting between them. Germline V gives CDR1 LGHNA, CDR2 YSLEER. This CDR3 has 15 residues. The CDR3 protein is CASSQDVRTVAGYTF. The CDR3 DNA follows: TGCGCCAGCAGCCAAGATGTCAGGACCGTGGCAGGCTACACCTTC.

Comments on this clone: In the same sample, other DNA sequences code for this CDR3. The chain links TRBV5-1 to TRBJ2-3; D might be TRBD1 (6 bases). V dropped 4 bases and J dropped 0 bases, with 9 bases sitting between them. CDR1 SGHRS and CDR2 YFSETQ come from the germline V gene. This CDR3 contains 14 residues. For the CDR3, the DNA is TGCGCCAGCAGCCCCGGACAGAGCACAGATACGCAGTATTTT. It is translated as CASSPGQSTDTQYF.

J is TRBJ1-2 and V is TRBV2; D uncertain. The CDR3 consists of 14 residues. The germline CDR1 and CDR2 sequences are SNHLY and FYNNEI. The ends were cut back, 2 bases at V and 4 bases at J, with 11 bases in the middle. CDR3 sequence: CASSELGPLYGYTF. The CDR3 nucleotides are TGTGCCAGCAGTGAATTAGGACCTCTCTATGGCTACACCTTC. The full variable domain, rest sourced from reference TRBV2 and TRBJ1-2, is EPEVTQTPSHQVTQMGQEVILRCVPISNHLYFYWYRQILGQKVEFLVSFYNNEISEKSEIFDDQFSVERPDGSNFTLKIRSTKLEDSAMYFCASSELGPLYGYTFGSGTRLTVV.

V gene TRBV3-1 (or the pseudogene TRBV3-2) combines with J gene TRBJ1-2, with D tentatively TRBD1 (5 bases). Between the trimmed V and J ends, which lost 3 bases and 0 bases, there was a span of 20 bases. The CDR3 has 18 residues. Germline V gene sequence: CDR1 LGHDT, CDR2 YNNKEL (reference sequence). The CDR3 DNA is TGTGCCAGCAGCCAGGGGGGGGGTTTTAAGGTTGCTAACTATGGCTACACCTTC. This codes for CASSQGGGFKVANYGYTF.

The CDR3, as DNA: TGCGCCAGCAGCTCCACAGGGGAATTGGGCAATGAGCAGTTCTTC. Its translation: CASSSTGELGNEQFF. The chain joins TRBV5-1 to TRBJ2-1; 7 bases fit TRBD1. The CDR3 has 15 residues. Trimming removed 3 bases from V and 6 bases from J; junction bases left unmatched: 9. Germline CDR1 SGHRS, CDR2 YFSETQ.

The gene calls are TRBV19 and TRBJ1-1, with a tentative D call TRBD1 (5 bases). V was clipped by 6 bases and J by 3 bases, with 14 bases between them. The CDR3 has 14 residues. The germline V gene encodes CDR1 LNHDA and CDR2 SQIVND (reference sequence). CDR3 sequence: CASSSTGRDTEAFF. CDR3 nucleotide sequence: TGTGCCAGTAGCTCGACGGGGCGGGACACTGAAGCTTTCTTT.

The gene calls are TRBV2 and TRBJ1-2; tentative D call: TRBD1 (6 bases). Looked up from germline, CDR1 is SNHLY and CDR2 is FYNNEI. The CDR3 runs 15 residues. V was cut by 3 bases and J by 4 bases, with 15 bases left in between. CDR3 loop: CASSESGGAGYGYTF. The CDR3, as DNA: TGTGCCAGCAGTGAGTCGGGGGGCGCGGGCTATGGCTACACCTTC.

This chain joins TRBV28 and TRBJ1-2, with D possibly matching TRBD1 (6 bases). The CDR3 sequence is 16 residues long. Trimming took 6 bases from V and 0 from J, leaving 17 bases between them. CDR1 is MDHEN and CDR2 is SYDVKM in the germline V gene. This CDR3 reads CASRGWTARANYGYTF. The CDR3 region has the DNA TGTGCCAGCAGGGGATGGACAGCCAGAGCTAACTATGGCTACACCTTC.